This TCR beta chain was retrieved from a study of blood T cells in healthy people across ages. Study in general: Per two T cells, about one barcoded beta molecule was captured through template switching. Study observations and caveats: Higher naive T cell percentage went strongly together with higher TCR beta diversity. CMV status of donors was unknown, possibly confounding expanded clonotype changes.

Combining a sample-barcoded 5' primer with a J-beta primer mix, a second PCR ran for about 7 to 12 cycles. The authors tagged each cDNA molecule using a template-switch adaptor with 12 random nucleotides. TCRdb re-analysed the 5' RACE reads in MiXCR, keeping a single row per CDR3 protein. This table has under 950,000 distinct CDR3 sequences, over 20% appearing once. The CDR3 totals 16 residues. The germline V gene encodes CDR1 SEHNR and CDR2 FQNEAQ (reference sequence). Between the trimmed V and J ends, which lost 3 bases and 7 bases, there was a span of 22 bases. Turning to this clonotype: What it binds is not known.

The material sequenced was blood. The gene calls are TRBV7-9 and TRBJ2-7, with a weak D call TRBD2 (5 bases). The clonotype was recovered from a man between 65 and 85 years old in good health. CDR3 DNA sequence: TGTGCCAGCAGCTTTGATTACCGCGGGCGCCCGCTTGAGCAGTACGTC. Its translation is CASSFDYRGRPLEQYV.